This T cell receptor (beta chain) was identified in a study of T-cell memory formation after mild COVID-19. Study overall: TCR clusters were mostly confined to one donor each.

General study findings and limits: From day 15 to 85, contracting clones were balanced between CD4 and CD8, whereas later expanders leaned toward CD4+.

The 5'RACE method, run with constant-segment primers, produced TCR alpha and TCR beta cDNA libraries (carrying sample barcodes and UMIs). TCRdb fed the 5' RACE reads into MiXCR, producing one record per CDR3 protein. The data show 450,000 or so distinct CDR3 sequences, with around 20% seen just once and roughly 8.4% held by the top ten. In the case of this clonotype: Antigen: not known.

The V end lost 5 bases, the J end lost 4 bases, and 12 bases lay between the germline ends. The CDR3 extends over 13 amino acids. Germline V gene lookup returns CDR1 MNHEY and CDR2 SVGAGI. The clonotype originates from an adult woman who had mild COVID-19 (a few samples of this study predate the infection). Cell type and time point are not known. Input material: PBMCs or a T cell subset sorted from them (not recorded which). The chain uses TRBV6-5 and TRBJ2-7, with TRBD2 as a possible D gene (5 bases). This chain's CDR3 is CASSRGPAYEQYF. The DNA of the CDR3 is TGTGCCAGCAGTCGGGGTCCCGCTTACGAGCAGTACTTC.